This TCR beta chain was obtained from a study of control samples from healthy donors and cancer patients. Method: immunoSEQ multiplex PCR; TCRdb's copy keeps in-frame clones and lacks some. The sample lists roughly 120,000 clones; about 92% were seen once. The CDR3 consists of 14 residues. CDR1 is SGHVS, CDR2 FQNEAQ, per germline. V lost 5 bases to trimming and J lost 1 base, with 12 bases between them. This clone is a singleton in its sample. V usage is TRBV7-8 and J usage is TRBJ2-7; D perhaps matches TRBD2 (5 bases). This sequence originates from a man over 45 with head and neck cancer. The sequenced sample consisted of PBMCs. The CDR3 DNA reads TGTGCCAGCAGCGTGGACTTAGCGTCCTACGAGCAGTACTTC. Translating it yields CASSVDLASYEQYF.